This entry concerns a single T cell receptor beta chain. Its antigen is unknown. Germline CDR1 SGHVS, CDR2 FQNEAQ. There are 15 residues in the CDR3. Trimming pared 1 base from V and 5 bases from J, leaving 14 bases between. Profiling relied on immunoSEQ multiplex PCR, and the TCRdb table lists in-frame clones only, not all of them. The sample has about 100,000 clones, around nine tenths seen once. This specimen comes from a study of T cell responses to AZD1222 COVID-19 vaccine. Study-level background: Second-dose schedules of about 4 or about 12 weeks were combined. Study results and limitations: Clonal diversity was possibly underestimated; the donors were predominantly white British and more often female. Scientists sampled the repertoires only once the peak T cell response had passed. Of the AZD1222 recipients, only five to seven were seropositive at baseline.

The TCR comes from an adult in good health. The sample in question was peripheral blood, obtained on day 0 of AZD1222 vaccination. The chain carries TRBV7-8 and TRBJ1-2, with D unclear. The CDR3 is CASSLGHAMMYGYTF. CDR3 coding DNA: TGTGCCAGCAGCTTAGGTCACGCGATGATGTATGGCTACACCTTC.